Listed below are T cell receptor beta chains from one sample, sequenced in a study of cytomegalovirus exposure and HLA in healthy donors. Method: immunoSEQ multiplex PCR; TCRdb's copy keeps in-frame clones and lacks some. Here the sample spans 100,000 to 150,000 clones, approximately 17% being singletons. Sequenced input: PBMCs. The receptors were gathered from a female donor in good health and CMV-seropositive. The conserved cysteine and the conserved F or W are not part of the CDR3 here. The order of the fields is J gene, V gene, clone size, CDR3 protein. Clone sizes are given selectively: once, few, many, or a class where the clone is expanded.

j_call: TRBJ1-4; v_call: TRBV5-6; clone_size: NA; cdr3_aa: ASSLRQANQVEKLF
j_call: TRBJ2-2; v_call: TRBV7-2; clone_size: NA; cdr3_aa: ASSQQGPGGTGELF
j_call: TRBJ1-1; v_call: TRBV6-5; clone_size: NA; cdr3_aa: ASSYPPGQGWTEAF
j_call: TRBJ1-1; v_call: TRBV6-5; clone_size: NA; cdr3_aa: ASIDGGGNTEAF
j_call: TRBJ2-5; v_call: TRBV19; clone_size: few; cdr3_aa: ASRPTGEETQY
j_call: TRBJ2-2; v_call: TRBV5-1; clone_size: few; cdr3_aa: ASSPGQGANTGELF
j_call: TRBJ2-2; v_call: TRBV4-3; clone_size: NA; cdr3_aa: ASSQDARGGNTGELF
j_call: TRBJ2-5; v_call: TRBV7-7; clone_size: NA; cdr3_aa: ASSLKAGSLQETQY
j_call: TRBJ2-5; v_call: TRBV27; clone_size: NA; cdr3_aa: ASSLRYQETQY
j_call: TRBJ2-5; v_call: TRBV4-1; clone_size: NA; cdr3_aa: ASSQRGGEQETQY